This T cell receptor (beta chain) derives from a study of identical twins. At least ten counts were recorded for this clonotype. TCRdb reanalysed the 5' RACE reads using MiXCR and keeps one entry per CDR3 protein. The data contain hundreds of thousands of distinct CDR3 sequences, approximately 6.1% of them singletons. The TCR originated in a man between 18 and 29 years old in good health. Sequenced: naive T cells sorted from blood.

The CDR3 is CSASKRGSSYNEQFF. The CDR3 bases are TGCAGTGCTTCAAAGCGGGGAAGCTCCTACAATGAGCAGTTCTTC. The chain recombines TRBV20-1 with TRBJ2-1; 7 nucleotides align to TRBD2. The CDR3 has 15 amino acids. V lost 5 bases, J lost 0 bases, and 7 bases stayed unmatched. In germline, CDR1 is DFQATT, CDR2 SNEGSKA (reference sequence).